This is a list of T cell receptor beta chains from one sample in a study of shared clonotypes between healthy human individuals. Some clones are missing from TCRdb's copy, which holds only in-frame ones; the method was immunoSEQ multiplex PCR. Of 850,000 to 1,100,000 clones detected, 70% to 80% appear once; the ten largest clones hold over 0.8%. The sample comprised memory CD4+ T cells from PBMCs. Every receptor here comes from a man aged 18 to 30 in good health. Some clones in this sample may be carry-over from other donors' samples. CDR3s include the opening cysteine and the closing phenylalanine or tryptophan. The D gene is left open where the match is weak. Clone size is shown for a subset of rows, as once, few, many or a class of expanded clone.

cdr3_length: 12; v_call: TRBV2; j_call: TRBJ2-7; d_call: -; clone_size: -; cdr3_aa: CASREISYEQYF; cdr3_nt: TGTGCCAGCCGGGAGATCTCCTACGAGCAGTACTTC
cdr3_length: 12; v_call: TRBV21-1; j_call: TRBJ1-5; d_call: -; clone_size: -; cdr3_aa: CASSKREQPQHF; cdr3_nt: TGTGCCAGCAGCAAAAGGGAACAGCCCCAGCATTTT
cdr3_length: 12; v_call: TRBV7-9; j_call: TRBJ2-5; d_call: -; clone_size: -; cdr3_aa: CASSFSQETQYF; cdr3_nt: TGTGCCAGCAGCTTTAGTCAAGAGACCCAGTACTTC
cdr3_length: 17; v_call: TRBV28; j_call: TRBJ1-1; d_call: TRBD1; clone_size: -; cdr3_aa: CASRSLPGQGPNTEAFF; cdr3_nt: TGTGCCAGCAGATCCCTCCCGGGACAGGGACCGAACACTGAAGCTTTCTTT
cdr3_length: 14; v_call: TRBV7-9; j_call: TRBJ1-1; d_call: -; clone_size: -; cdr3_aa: CASSSDSTNTEAFF; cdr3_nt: TGTGCCAGCAGCTCGGACAGTACGAACACTGAAGCTTTCTTT
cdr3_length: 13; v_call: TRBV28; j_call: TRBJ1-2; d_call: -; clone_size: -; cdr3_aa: CASSLEGARGYTF; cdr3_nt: TGTGCCAGCAGTTTAGAAGGGGCGCGTGGCTACACCTTC
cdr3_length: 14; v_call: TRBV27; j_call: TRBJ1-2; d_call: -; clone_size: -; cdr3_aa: CASSRTPADYGYTF; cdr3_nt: TGTGCCAGCTCCCGGACCCCGGCGGACTATGGCTACACCTTC
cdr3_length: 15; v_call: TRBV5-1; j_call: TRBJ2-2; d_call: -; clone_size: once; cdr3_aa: CASSLERRNTGELFF; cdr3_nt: TGCGCCAGCAGCTTGGAGCGACGAAACACCGGGGAGCTGTTTTTT
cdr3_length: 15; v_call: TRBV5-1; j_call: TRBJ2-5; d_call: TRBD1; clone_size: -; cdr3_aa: CASSPGQGAAETQYF; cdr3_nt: TGCGCCAGCAGCCCCGGACAGGGGGCGGCAGAGACCCAGTACTTC
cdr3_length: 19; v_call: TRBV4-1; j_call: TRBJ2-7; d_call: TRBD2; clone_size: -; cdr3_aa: CASSQDRGSGREASYEQYF; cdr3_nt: TGCGCCAGCAGCCAAGATCGGGGGTCTGGGCGGGAGGCGTCCTACGAGCAGTACTTC
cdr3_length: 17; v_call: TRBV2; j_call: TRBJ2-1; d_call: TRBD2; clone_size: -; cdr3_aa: CASSEALRGGGGNEQFF; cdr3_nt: TGTGCCAGCAGTGAAGCGCTTCGCGGGGGTGGGGGCAATGAGCAGTTCTTC
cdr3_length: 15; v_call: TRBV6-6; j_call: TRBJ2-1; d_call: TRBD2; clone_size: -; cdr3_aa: CASSSPGLTYNEQFF; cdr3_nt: TGTGCCAGCAGTTCCCCGGGACTAACCTACAATGAGCAGTTCTTC
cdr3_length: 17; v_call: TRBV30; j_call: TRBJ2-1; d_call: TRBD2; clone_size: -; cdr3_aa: CAWSAPIGGRSEDEQFF; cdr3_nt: TGTGCCTGGAGTGCCCCGATAGGCGGGAGGTCTGAGGATGAGCAGTTCTTC
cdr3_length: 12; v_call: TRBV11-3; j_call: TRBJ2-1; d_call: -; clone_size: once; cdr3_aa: CASSLARSEQFF; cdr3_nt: TGTGCCAGCAGCTTAGCCCGTAGTGAGCAGTTCTTC
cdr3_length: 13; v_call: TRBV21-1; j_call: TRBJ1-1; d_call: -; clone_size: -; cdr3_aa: CASTREVLSEAFF; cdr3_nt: TGTGCCAGCACCAGGGAGGTTCTCTCCGAAGCTTTCTTT
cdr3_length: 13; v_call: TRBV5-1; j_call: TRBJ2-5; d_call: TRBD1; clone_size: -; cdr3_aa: CASRTGGGETQYF; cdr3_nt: TGCGCCAGCCGGACAGGGGGCGGTGAGACCCAGTACTTC
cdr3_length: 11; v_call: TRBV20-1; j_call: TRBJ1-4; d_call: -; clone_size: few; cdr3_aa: CSARDNEKLFF; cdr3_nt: TGCAGTGCTAGAGACAATGAAAAACTGTTTTTT
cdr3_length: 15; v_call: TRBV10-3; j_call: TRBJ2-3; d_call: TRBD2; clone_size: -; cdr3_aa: CAISGLSGSTDTQYF; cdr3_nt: TGTGCCATCAGTGGGCTTAGCGGGAGCACAGATACGCAGTATTTT
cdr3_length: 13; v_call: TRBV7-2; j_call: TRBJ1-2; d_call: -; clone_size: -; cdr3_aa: CASSLGGGGGYTF; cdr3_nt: TGTGCCAGCAGCTTAGGAGGGGGAGGTGGCTACACCTTC
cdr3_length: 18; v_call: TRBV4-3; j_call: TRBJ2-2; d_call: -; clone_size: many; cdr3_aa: CASSRRLFSREGTGELFF; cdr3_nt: TGCGCCAGCAGCCGACGTCTTTTTTCGCGGGAAGGAACCGGGGAGCTGTTTTTT